This TCR beta chain was retrieved from a study of blood T cell repertoires in COVID-19 (dated by TCRdb to about 2020). Regarding the complete study: Collaborator samples came from the United States, Italy and Spain and covered acute and convalescent phases of COVID-19. A de-identified subject ID, COVID-19 status, age in years and sex were almost always included in the sample metadata. The dataset comprised deeply sampled blood TCRbeta repertoires from subjects exposed to, actively infected with, or recovered from COVID-19. Where HLA class I and class II types were available, the types were taken from metadata supplied by the sample provider, not from assay-based typing. A freely available public database, intended as a resource for researchers studying the immune response to SARS-CoV-2, is where the repertoires were released. The prospective study material was composed of cDNA or gDNA derived from T cells, B-cell-depleted T cells, or PBMCs. Samples were obtained from the ongoing ImmuneRACE study (first 160 participants) and from 950 to 1,500 subjects provided by 6 global collaborators. Summary of the overall study and its limitations: How much clinical and demographic metadata was included differed by source and by participant, and the metadata was provided uncurated.

This clone was recorded a few times. This receptor's antigen is unknown. Base-call qualities are not available, and no considerably larger clone is one nucleotide away. Compared with germline, V lacks 1 base and J lacks 6 bases; bases without a gene match: 7. CDR1 and CDR2 are read off the germline V gene as LGHNA and YNFKEQ. Counted from cysteine to phenylalanine, this CDR3 has 16 amino acids. The retained sequence is limited to the CDR3, 48 bases, with the frame set at the first base. TCRbeta CDR3 regions were amplified from genomic DNA by means of the immunoSEQ Assay, a bias-controlled multiplex PCR. The original pipeline was this. Nucleated cell counts per sample were estimated from amplification of reference gene primers within the assay. Sequence reads were collapsed and filtered to measure the absolute abundance of every unique TCRbeta CDR3 rearrangement. For each sample, productive Simpson clonality was calculated as the square root of Simpson's diversity index across productive rearrangements. The table was pulled from immuneACCESS by TCRdb, which kept in-frame rearrangements only. Such tables lose some clones; where checked, under half of the loss comes from unresolved V genes, and the rest has no known cause. D and trimming were read from the DNA, whereas the V and J calls and clone size are those reported in that table. This sample has roughly 150,000 clones in its table, and 85% of those were observed once. The ten largest account for 6.2% of the sample.

In the prospective study, participants were roughly 18 to 90 years old, resided in about two dozen geographic areas of the United States, and were enrolled through a virtual design. To assign participants to cohorts, the prospective study relied on clinical history that participants themselves reported in a screening survey and a study questionnaire. Recovered participants in ImmuneRACE Cohort 3 were defined as having two consecutive negative NP/OP PCR tests, clearance from a healthcare professional, or resolution of symptoms. In the prospective study, mobile phlebotomists collected whole blood, serum and a nasopharyngeal or oropharyngeal swab from each participant. Over an approximately 2-month period, participants in the prospective study had the option of providing additional blood draws and questionnaires. Prospective study blood samples were shipped either frozen or at room temperature before DNA extraction.

The chain uses TRBV4-2 and TRBJ2-3; TRBD2 lines up with 10 middle nucleotides. This sequence originates from a woman in her thirties or forties who had recovered from COVID-19. Sequenced material: PBMCs or T cells enriched from blood (not recorded which). CDR3 protein: CASSQVGLAGADTQYF. The nucleotides are TGTGCCAGCAGCCAAGTTGGCCTAGCGGGAGCGGATACGCAGTATTTT.